This TCR beta chain was observed in a study of T cell changes during pregnancy in multiple sclerosis (dated by TCRdb to the late 2010s). Background for the entire study: The study looked at changes in the T cell repertoire across pregnancy in women with multiple sclerosis.

For CDR1 and CDR2, the germline V gene (reference sequence) lists LNHDA and SQIVND. From the cysteine through the phenylalanine, the CDR3 covers 13 amino acids. Of the read, only the CDR3 DNA is kept; its 39 bases are in frame from base 1. V lost 3 bases and J lost 8 bases; the stretch between them is 13 bases long. The library was generated by the immunoSEQ multiplex PCR assay. Sourced from immuneACCESS, this table was stored by TCRdb with only in-frame sequences that have V and J called. A share of the clones is absent; for the studies checked, an unresolved V gene accounts for under half, and the remainder has no known explanation. A total of about 73,000 clones appear in this sample, around 90% of them only once. The ten biggest clones cover 2.1% of the sample. A note on this clone: What antigen it recognizes has not been identified. Base quality data are lacking; no much larger clone is found one base away.

The chain joins TRBV19 to TRBJ1-2; the best D guess is TRBD1, with 5 bases matching. Sample: peripheral blood, taken in the second trimester of pregnancy. The source of this sequence is a female donor in good health, enrolled as a control in a pregnancy study. The DNA reads as follows: TGTGCCAGTAGTATGCAGCCAGGGCTGGGCTACACCTTC. This gives the protein CASSMQPGLGYTF.